This TCR beta chain appears in the sequencing data of a study of blood T cell repertoires in COVID-19. The overall study: Acute and convalescent COVID-19 samples came from the United States, Italy and Spain. Sample material is recorded as cDNA or gDNA derived from T cells, B-cell-depleted T cells, or PBMCs.

Germline V lookup: CDR1 GTSNPN, CDR2 SVGIG (reference sequence). This CDR3 spans 13 amino acids. Trimming shortened V by 3 bases and J by 0 bases, and 6 bases separated the two germline ends. This clone was found a few times. The authors' processing: Estimation of nucleated cell counts relied on the amplification of reference gene primers. The table came from immunoSEQ multiplex PCR; TCRdb's copy has only in-frame clones and leaves some out. The DNA was the basis for D and trimming; V, J and clone size are from that table. The sample lists a few hundred thousand clones, 65% to 90% occurring once. This TCR derives from a human donor in a cohort sampled during active COVID-19. Sequenced sample: peripheral blood. The genes are TRBV30 and TRBJ1-5, with unresolved D. CDR3 nucleotides: TGTGCCTGGAGCGACAATAGCAATCAGCCCCAGCATTTT. As protein: CAWSDNSNQPQHF.